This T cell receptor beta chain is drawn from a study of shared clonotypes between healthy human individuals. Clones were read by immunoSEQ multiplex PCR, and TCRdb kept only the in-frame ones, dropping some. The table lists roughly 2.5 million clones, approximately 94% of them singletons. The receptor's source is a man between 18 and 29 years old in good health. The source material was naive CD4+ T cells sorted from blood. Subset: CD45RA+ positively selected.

The CDR3 DNA is TGTGCCAGCAGCTTGTTCAGCGGGACAGGGTTGTTTGGGCAGTTCTTC. This gives the protein CASSLFSGTGLFGQFF. The chain employs TRBV5-6 and TRBJ2-1, with 9 bases that match TRBD1. Germline CDR1 and CDR2: SGHDT and YYEEEE. Trimming at V came to 1 base and at J to 12 bases, leaving 14 bases not matched to a gene. CDR3 length: 16 residues.